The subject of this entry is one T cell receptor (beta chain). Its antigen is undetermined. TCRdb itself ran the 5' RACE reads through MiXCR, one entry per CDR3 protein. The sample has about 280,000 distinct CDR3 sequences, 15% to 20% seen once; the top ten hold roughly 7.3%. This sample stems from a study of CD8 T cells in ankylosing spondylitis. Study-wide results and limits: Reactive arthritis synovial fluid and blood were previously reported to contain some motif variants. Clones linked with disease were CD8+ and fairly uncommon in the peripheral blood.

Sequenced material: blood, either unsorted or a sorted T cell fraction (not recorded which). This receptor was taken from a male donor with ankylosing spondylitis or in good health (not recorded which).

CDR3 amino acids: CASSLGQVPENTEAFF. CDR3 DNA: TGTGCCAGCAGCCTCGGACAGGTACCGGAGAACACTGAAGCTTTCTTT. The chain recombines TRBV7-9 with TRBJ1-1, with 7 bases lining up with TRBD1. The trim removed 5 bases at V and 1 base at J, leaving 10 bases unmatched. The germline V gene has CDR1 SEHNR and CDR2 FQNEAQ (reference sequence). The CDR3 consists of 16 residues.